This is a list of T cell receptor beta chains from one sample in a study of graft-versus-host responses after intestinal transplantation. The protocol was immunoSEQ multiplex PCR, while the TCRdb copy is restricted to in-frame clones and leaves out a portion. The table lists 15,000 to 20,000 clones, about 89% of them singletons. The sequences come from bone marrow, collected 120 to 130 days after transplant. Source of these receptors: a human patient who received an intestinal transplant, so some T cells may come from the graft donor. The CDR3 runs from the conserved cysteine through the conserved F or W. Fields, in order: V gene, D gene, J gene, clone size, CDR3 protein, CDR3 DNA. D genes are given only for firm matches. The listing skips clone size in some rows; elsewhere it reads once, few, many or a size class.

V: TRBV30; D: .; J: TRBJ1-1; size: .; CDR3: CAWSREDVFAFF; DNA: TGTGCCTGGAGTCGAGAGGACGTGTTTGCTTTCTTT
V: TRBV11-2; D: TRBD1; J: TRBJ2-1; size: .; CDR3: CASSFPLTRDRGGNEQFF; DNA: TGTGCCAGCAGCTTCCCCCTTACCCGTGACAGGGGGGGTAATGAGCAGTTCTTC
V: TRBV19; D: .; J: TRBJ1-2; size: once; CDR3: CASGTGAEAGAYGHTF; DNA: TGTGCCAGTGGTACCGGGGCTGAGGCAGGAGCCTATGGCCACACCTTC
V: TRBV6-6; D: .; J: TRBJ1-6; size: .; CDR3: CASSYKGHSGPPLHF; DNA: TGTGCCAGCAGTTACAAGGGACATTCGGGGCCACCCCTCCACTTT
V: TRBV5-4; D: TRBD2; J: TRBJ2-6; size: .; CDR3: CASSLRSSGHSGANVLTF; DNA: TGTGCCAGCAGCTTGAGGTCTAGCGGACACTCTGGGGCCAACGTCCTGACTTTC
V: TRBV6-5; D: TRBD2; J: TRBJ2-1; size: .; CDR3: CASSCGREAEQFF; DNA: TGTGCCAGCAGTTGTGGGAGGGAGGCTGAGCAGTTCTTC
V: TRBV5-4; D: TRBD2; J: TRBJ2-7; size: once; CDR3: CASSPGTRREQYF; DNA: TGTGCCAGCAGTCCCGGGACTAGGAGAGAGCAGTACTTC
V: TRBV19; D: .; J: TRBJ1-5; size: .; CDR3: CASNTLGGIDQPQHF; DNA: TGTGCCAGTAACACTTTGGGGGGGATCGATCAGCCCCAGCATTTT
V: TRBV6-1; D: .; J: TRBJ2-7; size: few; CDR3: CASSEWGPPRTVYEQYF; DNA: TGTGCCAGCAGTGAATGGGGACCCCCACGGACGGTTTACGAGCAGTACTTC
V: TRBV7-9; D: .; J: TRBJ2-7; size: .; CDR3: CASSPRASWDDEQYF; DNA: TGTGCCAGCAGCCCCCGGGCCTCATGGGACGACGAGCAGTACTTC
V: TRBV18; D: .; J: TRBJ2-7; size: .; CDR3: CASSPQHWDEQYF; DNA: TGTGCCAGCTCACCACAACACTGGGACGAGCAGTACTTC
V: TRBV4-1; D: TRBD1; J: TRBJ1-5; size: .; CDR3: CASSQDRGQPQHF; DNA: TGCGCCAGCAGCCAGGACAGGGGACAGCCCCAGCATTTT
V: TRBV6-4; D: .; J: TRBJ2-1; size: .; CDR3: CASSDRENNEQFF; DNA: TGTGCCAGCAGTGATCGGGAGAACAATGAGCAGTTCTTC
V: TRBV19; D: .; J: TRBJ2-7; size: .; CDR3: CASSTTYEQYF; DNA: TGTGCCAGTAGTACGACCTACGAGCAGTACTTC
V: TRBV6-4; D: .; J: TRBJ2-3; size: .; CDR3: CASSGQGTDTQYF; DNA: TGTGCCAGCAGTGGACAGGGCACAGATACGCAGTATTTT
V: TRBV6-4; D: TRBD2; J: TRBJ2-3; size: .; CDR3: CASSVSSGGTDTQYF; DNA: TGTGCCAGCAGTGTCAGTAGCGGGGGCACAGATACGCAGTATTTT
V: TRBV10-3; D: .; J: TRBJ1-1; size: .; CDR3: CAISESRGRTNTEAFF; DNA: TGTGCCATCAGTGAGTCGAGGGGGAGGACGAACACTGAAGCTTTCTTT
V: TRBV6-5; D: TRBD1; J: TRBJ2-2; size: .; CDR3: CASRYHRGINTGELFF; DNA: TGTGCCAGCAGATACCACAGGGGAATCAACACCGGGGAGCTGTTTTTT
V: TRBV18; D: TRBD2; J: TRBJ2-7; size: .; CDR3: CASSNQLAGDGYEQYF; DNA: TGTGCCAGCTCAAACCAACTAGCGGGAGACGGGTACGAGCAGTACTTC
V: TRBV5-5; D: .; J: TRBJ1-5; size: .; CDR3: CASSNGTLYQPQHF; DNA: TGTGCCAGCAGCAACGGGACACTTTATCAGCCCCAGCATTTT
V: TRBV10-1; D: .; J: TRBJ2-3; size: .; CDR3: CASSESKVPATDTQYF; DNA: TGCGCCAGCAGTGAGTCGAAGGTACCAGCCACAGATACGCAGTATTTT
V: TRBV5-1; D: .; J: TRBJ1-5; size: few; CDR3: CASSPGGVYNQPQHF; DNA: TGCGCCAGCAGCCCCGGTGGGGTGTACAATCAGCCCCAGCATTTT
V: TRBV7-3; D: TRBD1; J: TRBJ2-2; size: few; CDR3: CASSLTGGTGELFF; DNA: TGTGCCAGCAGCCTGACAGGGGGAACGGGGGAGCTGTTTTTT
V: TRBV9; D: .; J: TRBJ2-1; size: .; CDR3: CASNVDSGGSYNEQFF; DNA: TGTGCCAGCAACGTAGACAGCGGCGGGTCCTACAATGAGCAGTTCTTC
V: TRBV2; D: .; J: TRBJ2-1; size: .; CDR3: CASRASSVSYNEQFF; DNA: TGTGCCAGCAGAGCGTCCAGCGTATCCTACAATGAGCAGTTCTTC